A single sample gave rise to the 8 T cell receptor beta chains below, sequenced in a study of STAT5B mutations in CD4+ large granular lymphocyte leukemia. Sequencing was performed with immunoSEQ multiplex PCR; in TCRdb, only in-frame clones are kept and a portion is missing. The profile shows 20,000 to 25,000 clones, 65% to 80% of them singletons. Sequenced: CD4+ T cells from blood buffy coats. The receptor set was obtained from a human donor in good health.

CDR3 protein: CSARWGEGQFF. The CDR3 bases are TGCAGTGCTAGATGGGGTGAAGGGCAGTTCTTC. The genes are TRBV20-1 and TRBJ2-1; the D is unclear. The germline V gene has CDR1 DFQATT and CDR2 SNEGSKA (reference sequence). V lost 2 bases to trimming and J lost 12 bases, with 11 bases between them. The CDR3 extends over 11 amino acids.

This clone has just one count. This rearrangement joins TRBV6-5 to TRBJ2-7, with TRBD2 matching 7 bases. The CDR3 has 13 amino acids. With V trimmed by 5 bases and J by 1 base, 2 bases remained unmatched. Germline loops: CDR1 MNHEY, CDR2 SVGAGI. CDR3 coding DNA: TGTGCCAGCAGTGGGACTAAATCCTACGAGCAGTACTTC. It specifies CASSGTKSYEQYF.

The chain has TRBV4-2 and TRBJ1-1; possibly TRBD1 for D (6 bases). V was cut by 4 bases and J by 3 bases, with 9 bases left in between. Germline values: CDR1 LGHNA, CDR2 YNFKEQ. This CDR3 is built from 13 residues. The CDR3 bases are TGTGCCAGCAGCCGGGGGCAGGACACTGAAGCTTTCTTT. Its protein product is CASSRGQDTEAFF.

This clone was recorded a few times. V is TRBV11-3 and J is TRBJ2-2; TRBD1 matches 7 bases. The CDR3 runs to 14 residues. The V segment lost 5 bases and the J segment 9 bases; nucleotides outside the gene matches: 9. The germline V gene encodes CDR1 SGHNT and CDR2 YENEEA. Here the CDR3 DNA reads TGTGCCAGCAGCCGGGACAGACCAGGGAGGGAGCTGTTTTTT. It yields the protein CASSRDRPGRELFF. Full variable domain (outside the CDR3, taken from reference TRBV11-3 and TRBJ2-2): EAGVVQSPRYKIIEKKQPVAFWCNPISGHNTLYWYLQNLGQGPELLIRYENEEAVDDSQLPKDRFSAERLKGVDSTLKIQPAELGDSAVYLCASSRDRPGRELFFGEGSRLTVL.

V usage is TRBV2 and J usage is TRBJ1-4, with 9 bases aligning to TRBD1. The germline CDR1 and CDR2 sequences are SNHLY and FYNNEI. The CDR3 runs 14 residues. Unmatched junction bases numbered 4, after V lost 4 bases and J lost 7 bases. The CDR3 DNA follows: TGTGCCAGCAGTGGACAGGGGGGGGGTGAAAAACTGTTTTTT. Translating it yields CASSGQGGGEKLFF.

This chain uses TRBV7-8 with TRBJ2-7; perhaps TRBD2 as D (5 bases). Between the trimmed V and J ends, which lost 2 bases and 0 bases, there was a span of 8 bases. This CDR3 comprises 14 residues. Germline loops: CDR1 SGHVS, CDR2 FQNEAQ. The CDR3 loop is CASSLSGSSYEQYF. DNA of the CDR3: TGTGCCAGCAGCTTAAGCGGTAGCTCCTACGAGCAGTACTTC.

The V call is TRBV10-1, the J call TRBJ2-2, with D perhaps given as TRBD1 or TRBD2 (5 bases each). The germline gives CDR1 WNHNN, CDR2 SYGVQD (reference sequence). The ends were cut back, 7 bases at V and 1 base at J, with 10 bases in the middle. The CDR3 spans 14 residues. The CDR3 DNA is TGCGCCAGCACCGGGACGGAGAACACCGGGGAGCTGTTTTTT. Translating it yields CASTGTENTGELFF.

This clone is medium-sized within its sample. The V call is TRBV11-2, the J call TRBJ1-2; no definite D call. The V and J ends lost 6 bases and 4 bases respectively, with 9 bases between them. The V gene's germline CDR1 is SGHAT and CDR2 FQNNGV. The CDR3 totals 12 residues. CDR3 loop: CASSSGPYGYTF. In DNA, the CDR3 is TGTGCCAGCAGTTCCGGGCCCTATGGCTACACCTTC.